These 30 T cell receptor beta chains share one sample of origin, sequenced in a study of cytomegalovirus exposure and HLA in healthy donors. 13 Jbeta primers and 60 Vbeta primers were used for the PCR. Generated by immunoSEQ multiplex PCR, the TCRdb table keeps only in-frame clones and is missing some. The sample lists 35,000 to 45,000 clones; around 49% were seen once. The sequencing sample was made of PBMCs. These receptors all come from a woman aged 35 to 49 in good health and CMV-seropositive.

The chain uses TRBV5-1 and TRBJ2-3, with a possible D match to TRBD2 (6 bases). This CDR3 region has 16 residues. V was clipped by 2 bases and J by 1 base, with 14 bases between them. Germline V CDR1 and CDR2: SGHRS, YFSETQ. CDR3 sequence (DNA): TGCGCCAGCAGCTTAAAAAACCCTAGCGGCACAGATACGCAGTATTTT. Its translation is CASSLKNPSGTDTQYF.

This clone was seen a few times. The chain is built from TRBV19 and TRBJ1-4, with a tentative D call TRBD1 (6 bases). Trimming cost V 3 bases and J 2 bases, with 13 bases left between them. The CDR3 is made up of 16 amino acids. Germline lookup yields CDR1 LNHDA and CDR2 SQIVND (reference sequence). CDR3 sequence: CASSISYRVTNEKLFF. Written as DNA, the CDR3 is TGTGCCAGTAGTATTTCATACAGGGTCACTAATGAAAAACTGTTTTTT. The entire variable domain, with the rest obtained from reference TRBV19 and TRBJ1-4, is as follows: DGGITQSPKYLFRKEGQNVTLSCEQNLNHDAMYWYRQDPGQGLRLIYYSQIVNDFQKGDIAEGYSVSREKKESFPLTVTSAQKNPTAFYLCASSISYRVTNEKLFFGSGTQLSVL.

The chain links TRBV4-3 to TRBJ2-2, with D tentatively TRBD2 (6 bases). In germline, CDR1 is LGHNA, CDR2 YSLEER. Trimming cost V 1 base and J 1 base, with 10 bases left between them. The CDR3 is made up of 16 amino acids. The chain's CDR3 is CASSQGSGLNTGELFF. The CDR3 coding sequence is TGCGCCAGCAGCCAAGGAAGCGGGTTGAACACCGGGGAGCTGTTTTTT.

The rearrangement links TRBV2 to TRBJ2-7; 11 bases line up with TRBD2. The V segment lost 7 bases and the J segment 4 bases; nucleotides outside the gene matches: 6. The CDR3 has 14 amino acids. Germline loops: CDR1 SNHLY, CDR2 FYNNEI. In DNA form, the CDR3 reads TGTGCCAGCAAGCCCGGGACTAGCGGATACGAGCAGTACTTC. This gives the protein CASKPGTSGYEQYF.

The chain employs TRBV10-3 and TRBJ2-5; a possible D gene is TRBD2 (5 bases). The CDR3 is 13 residues long. The V gene's germline CDR1 is ENHRY and CDR2 SYGVKD. With 11 bases removed from V and 5 bases from J, the gap between germline ends came to 18 bases. The CDR3 bases are TGTGCCGTCGCTGCCGGGGTCATGGAGACCCAGTACTTC. This sequence encodes CAVAAGVMETQYF.

J is TRBJ2-3 and V is TRBV19; no reliable D call. This CDR3 comprises 15 residues. V lost 5 bases, J lost 1 base, and 13 bases lay in between. Germline loops: CDR1 LNHDA, CDR2 SQIVND (reference sequence). CDR3 in DNA: TGTGCCAGTAGTGCCCAAGAAACTGGCACAGATACGCAGTATTTT. It yields the protein CASSAQETGTDTQYF.

The gene calls are TRBV18 and TRBJ1-5; a weak D match, TRBD1 (5 bases). CDR3 length: 14 amino acids. Trimming took off 6 bases at V and 8 bases at J, with 17 bases between the two ends. Germline CDR1 and CDR2: KGHSH and LQKENI. In DNA form, the CDR3 reads TGTGCCAGCTCCGGGCTAGGACGGGGGAAGCCCCAGCATTTT. Translating it yields CASSGLGRGKPQHF.

This clone has a handful of counts. The chain joins TRBV5-1 to TRBJ2-7, with 12 nucleotides matching TRBD2. The germline V gene encodes CDR1 SGHRS and CDR2 YFSETQ. The V segment lost 3 bases and the J segment 2 bases; nucleotides outside the gene matches: 3. The CDR3 spans 15 residues. CDR3 nucleotides: TGCGCCAGCAGCTCGGGACTAGCGGGTACCTACGAGCAGTACTTC. Its protein is CASSSGLAGTYEQYF.

CDR3 protein: CASSLGGLAMRTQYF. CDR3 DNA sequence: TGCGCCAGCAGCCTGGGGGGCCTCGCTATGCGGACCCAGTACTTC. The rearrangement uses TRBV5-1 and TRBJ2-5; D assignment may be TRBD1 or TRBD2 (6 bases each). The V and J ends lost 4 bases and 7 bases respectively, with 20 bases between them. Germline-derived CDR1 and CDR2 are SGHRS and YFSETQ. The CDR3 loop spans 15 amino acids.

This chain uses TRBV2 with TRBJ1-3; D is unresolved. Germline CDR1 SNHLY, CDR2 FYNNEI. CDR3 length: 17 residues. The germline V and J ends were trimmed by 4 bases and 2 bases, with 18 bases remaining between them. The CDR3: CASSVAKKITAGNTIYF. Written as DNA, the CDR3 is TGTGCCAGCAGTGTTGCGAAAAAAATAACAGCTGGAAACACCATATATTTT.

The V and J genes are TRBV7-6 and TRBJ2-3, with 7 bases matching TRBD1. CDR1 SGHVS and CDR2 FNYEAQ come from the germline V gene. There are 16 residues in the CDR3. V was pared by 5 bases and J by 4 bases, with 12 bases of the junction left unmatched. The DNA for the CDR3 is TGTGCCAGCAGCATTAGTCGTTACAGGGGTGCAGATACGCAGTATTTT. Amino acid sequence: CASSISRYRGADTQYF.

The chain has TRBV11-2 and TRBJ2-1, with D possibly TRBD2 on 6 matching bases. The CDR3 has 16 amino acids. V lost 1 base and J lost 3, with 13 bases in between. CDR1 and CDR2 from the germline V gene are SGHAT and FQNNGV. CDR3 in amino acids: CASSLVWRGNYNEQFF. The DNA of the CDR3 is TGTGCCAGCAGCTTAGTCTGGCGGGGAAACTACAATGAGCAGTTCTTC.

This clone is a singleton in its sample. V and J are TRBV29-1 and TRBJ1-2; D remains unclear. The CDR3 consists of 13 residues. With 2 bases removed from V and 6 bases from J, the gap between germline ends came to 13 bases. Germline loops: CDR1 SQVTM, CDR2 ANQGSEA. The CDR3 region is CSVERGFGNGYTF. The CDR3 nucleotides read TGCAGCGTTGAACGAGGGTTCGGGAATGGCTACACCTTC.

This chain connects TRBV5-1 to TRBJ2-6; tentative D call: TRBD1 (6 bases). CDR1 and CDR2 (germline): SGHRS, YFSETQ. There are 16 residues in the CDR3. The V gene lost 0 bases and the J gene lost 0 bases, with 7 bases spanning the gap. CDR3 region: CASSLGTVSGANVLTF. The DNA for the CDR3 is TGCGCCAGCAGCTTGGGGACAGTCTCTGGGGCCAACGTCCTGACTTTC. The whole variable domain, remainder taken from reference TRBV5-1 and TRBJ2-6, is KAGVTQTPRYLIKTRGQQVTLSCSPISGHRSVSWYQQTPGQGLQFLFEYFSETQRNKGNFPGRFSGRQFSNSRSEMNVSTLELGDSALYLCASSLGTVSGANVLTFGAGSRLTVL.

This rearrangement joins TRBV28 to TRBJ2-4; tentatively, D is TRBD2 (6 bases). This CDR3 has 14 amino acids. V gave up 8 bases and J gave up 1 base, with 12 bases separating them. Germline V gene lookup returns CDR1 MDHEN and CDR2 SYDVKM. The CDR3 region is CASGSGGAKNIQYF. The CDR3 nucleotides are TGTGCCAGCGGGTCTGGGGGGGCCAAAAACATTCAGTACTTC.

The chain has TRBV19 and TRBJ2-5, with 7 bases aligning to TRBD1. The DNA end is more similar to TRBJ2-7, so the J call may be wrong. The CDR3 length is 11 residues. Germline V gene lookup returns CDR1 LNHDA and CDR2 SQIVND (reference sequence). CDR3 nucleotides: TGTGCCAGTAGCGACAGGGCCGAGCAGTACTTC. Residues: CASSDRAEQYF.

The CDR3 is CARATGKSSYNEQFF. The CDR3 region has the DNA TGTGCCAGAGCTACAGGGAAGAGCTCCTACAATGAGCAGTTCTTC. V and J are TRBV19 and TRBJ2-1; TRBD1 is a possible D gene (6 bases). CDR1 LNHDA and CDR2 SQIVND come from the germline V gene (reference sequence). This CDR3 has 15 amino acids. V was pared by 9 bases and J by 0 bases, with 15 bases between.

V usage is TRBV19 and J usage is TRBJ1-2, with D perhaps TRBD1 (6 bases). Per germline, CDR1 LNHDA and CDR2 SQIVND (reference sequence). The CDR3 length is 15 residues. Trimming left V 2 bases short and J 5 bases short, with 15 bases between. The CDR3 protein is CASSISTGNAYGYTF. Written as DNA, the CDR3 is TGTGCCAGTAGTATATCAACAGGGAACGCATATGGCTACACCTTC.

This chain joins TRBV4-2 and TRBJ2-4; 13 bases align to TRBD2. This CDR3 region has 16 residues. Germline CDR1 is LGHNA and CDR2 is YNFKEQ. With V trimmed by 4 bases and J by 6 bases, 6 bases remained unmatched. Written as DNA, the CDR3 is TGTGCCAGCAGCCTAGGACTAGCGGGGGAGGGAAACATTCAGTACTTC. It is translated as CASSLGLAGEGNIQYF.

The chain employs TRBV9 and TRBJ1-3; no clear D gene. CDR3 length: 15 residues. The germline CDR1 and CDR2 sequences are SGDLS and YYNGEE. Trimming took off 0 bases at V and 7 bases at J, with 14 bases between the two ends. The CDR3 bases are TGTGCCAGCAGCGTAGACGGTCACCCGTCTAACACCATATATTTT. Translated, it gives CASSVDGHPSNTIYF.

V and J are TRBV4-1 and TRBJ1-4; TRBD1 matches 9 bases. V trimming: 4 bases; J trimming: 5 bases; junction bases outside the gene matches: 8. CDR1 MGHRA and CDR2 YSYEKL come from the germline V gene. The CDR3 runs to 16 residues. The CDR3 bases are TGCGCCAGCAGCCGAACAGGGGGCGCAATGAATGAAAAACTGTTTTTT. It is translated as CASSRTGGAMNEKLFF.

A few counts support this clone. The V gene is TRBV30, the J gene TRBJ1-2; 8 bases are shared with TRBD1. Germline V gene lookup returns CDR1 GTSNPN and CDR2 SVGIG (reference sequence). The ends lost 3 bases at V and 8 bases at J; junction bases unmatched: 8. The CDR3 runs 13 residues. DNA of the CDR3: TGTGCCTGGAGGAGGACAGGGTCTATGGGCTACACCTTC. Translation gives CAWRRTGSMGYTF.

V gene TRBV7-2 combines with J gene TRBJ1-2; no definite D call. The length of the CDR3 is 16 residues. V was pared by 5 bases and J by 8 bases, with 24 bases between. The germline CDR1 and CDR2 sequences are SGHTA and FQGNSA. The CDR3 DNA is TGTGCCAGCAGCCCGTCCCCGTCAGGAGGCGCAGGCGGCTACACCTTC. This sequence encodes CASSPSPSGGAGGYTF.

The chain employs TRBV7-2 and TRBJ1-3; the match to TRBD1 covers 8 bases. In germline, CDR1 is SGHTA, CDR2 FQGNSA. With V trimmed by 3 bases and J by 0 bases, 4 bases remained unmatched. This CDR3 spans 16 amino acids. CDR3 sequence reads: CASSLDRASSGNTIYF. As DNA, the CDR3 is TGTGCCAGCAGCTTGGACAGGGCTAGCTCTGGAAACACCATATATTTT. The full variable domain, in which reference TRBV7-2 and TRBJ1-3 provide the parts outside the CDR3, is GAGVSQSPSNKVTEKGKDVELRCDPISGHTALYWYRQSLGQGLEFLIYFQGNSAPDKSGLPSDRFSAERTGGSVSTLTIQRTQQEDSAVYLCASSLDRASSGNTIYFGEGSWLTVV.

J is TRBJ2-3 and V is TRBV7-2; a weak D match, TRBD2 (5 bases). V lost 2 bases to trimming and J lost 0 bases, with 9 bases between them. Per germline, CDR1 SGHTA and CDR2 FQGNSA. The CDR3 covers 15 residues. In nucleotides, the CDR3 is TGTGCCAGCAGCTTAAGGAGGTCTAGCACAGATACGCAGTATTTT. Translated: CASSLRRSSTDTQYF. Complete variable domain (other parts from reference TRBV7-2 and TRBJ2-3): GAGVSQSPSNKVTEKGKDVELRCDPISGHTALYWYRQSLGQGLEFLIYFQGNSAPDKSGLPSDRFSAERTGGSVSTLTIQRTQQEDSAVYLCASSLRRSSTDTQYFGPGTRLTVL.

The V gene is TRBV11-2, the J gene TRBJ2-5; 14 positions agree with TRBD2. CDR3 length: 17 residues. The trim removed 0 bases at V and 7 bases at J, leaving 7 bases unmatched. Germline V gives CDR1 SGHAT, CDR2 FQNNGV. CDR3 bases: TGTGCCAGCAGCTTAGAAGGGACTAGCGGGGGCCGGGGGACCCAGTACTTC. It is translated as CASSLEGTSGGRGTQYF.

V gene TRBV6-5 combines with J gene TRBJ1-2; TRBD1 aligns across 11 bases. Unmatched junction bases numbered 4, after V lost 2 bases and J lost 8 bases. The length of the CDR3 is 14 residues. Looked up from germline, CDR1 is MNHEY and CDR2 is SVGAGI. In nucleotides, the CDR3 is TGTGCCAGCAGTTACGGACAGGGGGCGTGGGGCTACACCTTC. It codes for CASSYGQGAWGYTF.

The chain is built from TRBV10-3 and TRBJ1-2; 8 nucleotides match TRBD1. Looked up from germline, CDR1 is ENHRY and CDR2 is SYGVKD. The CDR3 is 15 amino acids. The V and J ends lost 6 bases and 4 bases, in that order; junction bases with no gene match: 10. CDR3 amino acids: CAIRAGTGLSYGYTF. CDR3 bases: TGTGCCATCAGAGCCGGGACAGGCTTATCCTATGGCTACACCTTC.

The chain links TRBV7-2 to TRBJ2-7, with 7 bases matching TRBD2. This CDR3 has 17 amino acids. Germline assignment: CDR1 SGHTA and CDR2 FQGNSA. Trimming took 5 bases from V and 0 from J; bases not matched to a gene: 13. CDR3 residues: CASSPGRGNSLSYEQYF. Written as DNA, the CDR3 is TGTGCCAGCAGCCCGGGGAGGGGAAACTCCCTCTCCTACGAGCAGTACTTC.

This clone was observed a handful of times. The chain recombines TRBV19 with TRBJ2-5, with 9 nucleotides matching TRBD1. The CDR3 totals 14 residues. With 4 bases clipped from V and 6 bases from J, the junction kept 6 bases outside the gene matches. CDR1 and CDR2 from the germline V gene are LNHDA and SQIVND (reference sequence). CDR3 DNA: TGTGCCAGTAGTACGGGGACAGGGCTAAAGACCCAGTACTTC. Its translation is CASSTGTGLKTQYF.